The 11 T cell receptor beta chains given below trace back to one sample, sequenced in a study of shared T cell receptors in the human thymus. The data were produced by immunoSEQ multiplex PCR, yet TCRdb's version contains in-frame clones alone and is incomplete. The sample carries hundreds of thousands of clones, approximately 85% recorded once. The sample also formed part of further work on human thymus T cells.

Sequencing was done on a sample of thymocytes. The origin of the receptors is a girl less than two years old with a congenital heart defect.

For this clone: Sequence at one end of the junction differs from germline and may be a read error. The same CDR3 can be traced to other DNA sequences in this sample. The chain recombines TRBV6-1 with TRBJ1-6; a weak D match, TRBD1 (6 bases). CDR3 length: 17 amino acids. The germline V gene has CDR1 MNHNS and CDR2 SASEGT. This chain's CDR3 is CASSEDGGRENNSPLHF. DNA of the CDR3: TGTGCCAGCAGTGAAGATGGGGGCAGGGAAAATAATTCCCCCCTCCACTTT.

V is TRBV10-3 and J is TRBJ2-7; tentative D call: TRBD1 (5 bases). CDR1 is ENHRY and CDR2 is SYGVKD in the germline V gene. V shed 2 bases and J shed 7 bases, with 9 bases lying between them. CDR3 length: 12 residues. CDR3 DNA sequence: TGTGCCATCAGTGAGAACAGGCGTGAGCAGTACTTC. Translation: CAISENRREQYF.

CDR3 in amino acids: CASSSDIPWGNQPQHF. The CDR3, as DNA: TGTGCCAGTAGTTCGGACATCCCCTGGGGCAATCAGCCCCAGCATTTT. V usage is TRBV19 and J usage is TRBJ1-5; TRBD1 might be the D (5 bases). This CDR3 comprises 16 residues. Germline CDR1 LNHDA, CDR2 SQIVND (reference sequence). Trimming left V 5 bases short and J 2 bases short, with 16 bases between.

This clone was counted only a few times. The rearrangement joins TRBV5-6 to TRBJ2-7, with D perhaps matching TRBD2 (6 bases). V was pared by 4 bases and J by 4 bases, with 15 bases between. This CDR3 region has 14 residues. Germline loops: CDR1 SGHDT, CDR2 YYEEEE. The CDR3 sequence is CASSTGGDAYEQYF. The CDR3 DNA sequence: TGTGCCAGCAGCACCGGGGGAGACGCATACGAGCAGTACTTC.

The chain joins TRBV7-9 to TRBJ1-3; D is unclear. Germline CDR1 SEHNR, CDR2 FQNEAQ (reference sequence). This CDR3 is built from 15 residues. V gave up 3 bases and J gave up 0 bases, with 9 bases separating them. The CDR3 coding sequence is TGTGCCAGCAGCTTCGTACAGAACTCTGGAAACACCATATATTTT. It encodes CASSFVQNSGNTIYF. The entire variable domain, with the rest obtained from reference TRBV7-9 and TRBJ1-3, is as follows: DTGVSQNPRHKITKRGQNVTFRCDPISEHNRLYWYRQTLGQGPEFLTYFQNEAQLEKSRLLSDRFSAERPKGSFSTLEIQRTEQGDSAMYLCASSFVQNSGNTIYFGEGSWLTVV.

The CDR3 loop is CASILDRSSGANVLTF. Written as DNA, the CDR3 is TGTGCCAGCATCCTAGACAGGAGCTCTGGGGCCAACGTCCTGACTTTC. V is TRBV7-2 and J is TRBJ2-6; D perhaps matches TRBD1 (6 bases). Trimming pared 7 bases from V and 0 bases from J, leaving 13 bases between. The length of the CDR3 is 16 residues. Germline V lookup: CDR1 SGHTA, CDR2 FQGNSA.

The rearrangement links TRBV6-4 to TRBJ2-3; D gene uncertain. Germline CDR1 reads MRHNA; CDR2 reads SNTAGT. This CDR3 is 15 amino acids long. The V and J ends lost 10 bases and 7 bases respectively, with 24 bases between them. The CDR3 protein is CAIKPYQARGNTQYF. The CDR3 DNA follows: TGTGCCATCAAACCCTATCAAGCCCGAGGAAATACGCAGTATTTT.

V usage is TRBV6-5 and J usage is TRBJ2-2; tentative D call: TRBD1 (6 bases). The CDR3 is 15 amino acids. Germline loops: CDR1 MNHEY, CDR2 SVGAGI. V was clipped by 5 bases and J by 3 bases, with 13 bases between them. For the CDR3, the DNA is TGTGCCAGCAGTCGACAGGAAACGGACACCGGGGAGCTGTTTTTT. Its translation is CASSRQETDTGELFF.

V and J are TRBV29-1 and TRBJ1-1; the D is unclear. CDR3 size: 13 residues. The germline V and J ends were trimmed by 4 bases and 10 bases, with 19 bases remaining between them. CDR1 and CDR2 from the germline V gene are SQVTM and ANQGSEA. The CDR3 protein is CSVVPAPGEGAFF. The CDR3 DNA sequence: TGCAGCGTTGTCCCGGCCCCGGGCGAGGGAGCTTTCTTT.

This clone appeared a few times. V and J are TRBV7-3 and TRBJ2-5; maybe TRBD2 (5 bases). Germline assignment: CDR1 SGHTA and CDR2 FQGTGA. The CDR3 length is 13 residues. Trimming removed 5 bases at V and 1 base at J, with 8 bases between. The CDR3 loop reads CASSGRAQETQYF. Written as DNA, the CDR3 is TGTGCCAGCAGCGGGCGGGCCCAAGAGACCCAGTACTTC.

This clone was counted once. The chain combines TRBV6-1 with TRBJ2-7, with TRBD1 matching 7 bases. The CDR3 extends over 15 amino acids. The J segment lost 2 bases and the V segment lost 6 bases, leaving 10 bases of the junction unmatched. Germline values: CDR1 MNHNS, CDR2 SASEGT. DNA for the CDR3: TGTGCCAGCAGGAGGGGGCGGACAGAAGCCTACGAGCAGTACTTC. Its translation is CASRRGRTEAYEQYF.